The sequence of this T cell receptor beta chain was determined in a study of blood T cell repertoires in COVID-19. The overall study: Sample material is recorded as cDNA or gDNA derived from T cells, B-cell-depleted T cells, or PBMCs.

Followed over time, Seattle patients had been enrolled while infection was active. Produced via immunoSEQ multiplex PCR; TCRdb's table is partial and in-frame only. The profile shows about 160,000 clones, approximately 95% of them singletons. Looked up from germline, CDR1 is SGHVS and CDR2 is FNYEAQ. The CDR3 length is 16 residues. The V and J ends lost 5 bases and 1 base respectively, with 16 bases between them. This receptor was identified in a woman in her sixties with COVID-19, enrolled during active disease. This chain connects TRBV7-6 to TRBJ2-3; weak D call: TRBD1 (6 bases). What was sequenced was peripheral blood. DNA for the CDR3: TGTGCCAGCAGCCCGGCCCACAGGGAACGCACAGATACGCAGTATTTT. This codes for CASSPAHRERTDTQYF.